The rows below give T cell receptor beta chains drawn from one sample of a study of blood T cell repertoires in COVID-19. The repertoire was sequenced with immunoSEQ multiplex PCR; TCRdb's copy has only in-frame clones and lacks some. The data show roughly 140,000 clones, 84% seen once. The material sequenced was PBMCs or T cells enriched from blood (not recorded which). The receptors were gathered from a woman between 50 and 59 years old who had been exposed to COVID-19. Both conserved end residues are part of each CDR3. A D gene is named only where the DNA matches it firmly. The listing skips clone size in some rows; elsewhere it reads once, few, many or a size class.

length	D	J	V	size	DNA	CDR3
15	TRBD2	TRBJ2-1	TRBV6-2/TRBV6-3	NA	TGTGCCAGCAGTCCGGGACTAGCGGGACACAATGAGCAGTTCTTC	CASSPGLAGHNEQFF
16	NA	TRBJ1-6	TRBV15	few	TGTGCCACCAGCAGTGGGGGGTCGCCCTATAATTCACCCCTCCACTTT	CATSSGGSPYNSPLHF
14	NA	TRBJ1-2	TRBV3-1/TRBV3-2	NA	TGTGCCAGCAGCCAAGAAACAGGGCTCTGGGGCTACACCTTC	CASSQETGLWGYTF
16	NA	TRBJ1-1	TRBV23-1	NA	TGCGCCAGCAGTCAATCGCAGCCCTGGGGGGACACTGAAGCTTTCTTT	CASSQSQPWGDTEAFF
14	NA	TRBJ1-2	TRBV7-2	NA	TGTGCCAGCAGCTCGGACAGCTGGGGCTATGGCTACACCTTC	CASSSDSWGYGYTF
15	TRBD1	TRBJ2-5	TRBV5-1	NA	TGCGCCAGCAGTCAGGACAGGGGGCGCGGGGAGACCCAGTACTTC	CASSQDRGRGETQYF
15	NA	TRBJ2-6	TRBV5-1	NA	TGCGCCAGCAGCTTGGCCGGGTCTGGGGCCAACGTCCTGACTTTC	CASSLAGSGANVLTF
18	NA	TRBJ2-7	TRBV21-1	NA	TGTGCCAGCAGCAAAAACTCCAGACTAGCGGAAGATCCCTACGAGCAGTACTTC	CASSKNSRLAEDPYEQYF
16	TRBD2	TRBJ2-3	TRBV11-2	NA	TGTGCCAGCAGCGCTAGCGGGAGGGCCGGTACAGATACGCAGTATTTT	CASSASGRAGTDTQYF
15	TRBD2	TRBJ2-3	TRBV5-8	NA	TGTGCCAGCAGATCCCAAGCGGGAGTCACAGATACGCAGTATTTT	CASRSQAGVTDTQYF
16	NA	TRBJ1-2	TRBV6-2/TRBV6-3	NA	TGTGCCAGCAGTTACCCAACCCCTACAGGGTTGTATGGCTACACCTTC	CASSYPTPTGLYGYTF
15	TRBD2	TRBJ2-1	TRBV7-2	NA	TGTGCCAGCAGCCGGGGGGGGGCCACCTACAATGAGCAGTTCTTC	CASSRGGATYNEQFF
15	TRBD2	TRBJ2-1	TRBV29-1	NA	TGCAGCGCCCCAACCAAGGGACTAGAGAGCGATGAGCAGTTCTTC	CSAPTKGLESDEQFF
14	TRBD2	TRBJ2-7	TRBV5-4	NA	TGTGCCAGCAGCTTGTCGGGGGGGTCCTACGAGCAGTACTTC	CASSLSGGSYEQYF
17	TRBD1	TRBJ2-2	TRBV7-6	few	TGTGCCAGCAGCTCCTTCGTCGACAGGGGTACTACCGGGGAGCTGTTTTTT	CASSSFVDRGTTGELFF
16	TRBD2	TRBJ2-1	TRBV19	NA	TGTGCCAGTAGGGGACTAGCGGGGGCCTCCTACAATGAGCAGTTCTTC	CASRGLAGASYNEQFF
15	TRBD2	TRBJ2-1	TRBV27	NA	TGTGCCAGCAGTCTGACACTAGCGTCTCCCAATGAGCAGTTCTTC	CASSLTLASPNEQFF
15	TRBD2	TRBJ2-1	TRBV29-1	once	TGCAGCGTTGGGGTTCTAGCGGGGACCTACAATGAGCAGTTCTTC	CSVGVLAGTYNEQFF
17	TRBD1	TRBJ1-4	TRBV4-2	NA	TGTGCCAGCTCCTTTGTCCAGGGGGCGCAGACTAATGAAAAACTGTTTTTT	CASSFVQGAQTNEKLFF
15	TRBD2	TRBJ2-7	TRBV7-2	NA	TGTGCCAGCAGCTTGGTTGGCGGGGGGTCGAGTGAGCAGTACTTC	CASSLVGGGSSEQYF
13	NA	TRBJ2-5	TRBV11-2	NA	TGTGCCAGCAGCTTAGATCGCATCGGGACCCAGTACTTC	CASSLDRIGTQYF
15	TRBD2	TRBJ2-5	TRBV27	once	TGTGCCAGCAGTTTTCGCGGTCGGGAGGAAGAGACCCAGTACTTC	CASSFRGREEETQYF
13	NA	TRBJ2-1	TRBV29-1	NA	TGCAGCGTTGGGAATAGGGGGGGGAATGAGCAGTTCTTC	CSVGNRGGNEQFF
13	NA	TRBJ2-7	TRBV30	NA	TGTGCCTGGAGTGGAGGAAACTCCTACGAGCAGTACTTC	CAWSGGNSYEQYF
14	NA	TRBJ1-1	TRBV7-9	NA	TGTGCCAGCAGCTTAGTTGGCAGGGCCACTGAAGCTTTCTTT	CASSLVGRATEAFF
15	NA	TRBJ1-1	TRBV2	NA	TGTGCCAGCAGTTCTAACAGGGTGGTGGACACTGAAGCTTTCTTT	CASSSNRVVDTEAFF
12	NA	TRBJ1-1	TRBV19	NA	TGTGCCAGTAGTATAGCGGGAGCTGAAGCTTTCTTT	CASSIAGAEAFF
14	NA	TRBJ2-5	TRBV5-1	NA	TGCGCCAGCAGCCCCGTGGGACTGGGAGAGACCCAGTACTTC	CASSPVGLGETQYF
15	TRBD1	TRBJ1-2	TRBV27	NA	TGTGCCAGCAGTTTCAAACCCGGGACAGCAAATGGCTACACCTTC	CASSFKPGTANGYTF
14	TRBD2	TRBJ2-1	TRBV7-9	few	TGTGCCAGCAGCTTCACACTAGCGGCCAATGAGCAGTTCTTC	CASSFTLAANEQFF
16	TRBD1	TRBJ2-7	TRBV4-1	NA	TGCGCCAGCAGCCAAGGACCGGACAGGAGCACCTACGAGCAGTACTTC	CASSQGPDRSTYEQYF
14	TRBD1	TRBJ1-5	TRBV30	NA	TGTGCCTGGGGACAGGGGGCAAGCAATCAGCCCCAGCATTTT	CAWGQGASNQPQHF
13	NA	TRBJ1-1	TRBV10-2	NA	TGCGCCTGTGCGGAGGGACTGAACACTGAAGCTTTCTTT	CACAEGLNTEAFF
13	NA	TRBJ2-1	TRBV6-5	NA	TGTGCCAGCAGTTACCCCCTATCCCGTGAGCAGTTCTTC	CASSYPLSREQFF
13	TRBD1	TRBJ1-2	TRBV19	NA	TGTGCCAGTAGTATCGACAGGGATCGTGGCTACACCTTC	CASSIDRDRGYTF
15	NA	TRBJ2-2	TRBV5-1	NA	TGCGCCAGCAGCTTGCAAAAGCGGAGAGGGGGGGAGCTGTTTTTT	CASSLQKRRGGELFF
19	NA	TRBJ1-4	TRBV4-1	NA	TGCGCCAGCAGCCTAATCCCGACAGGAACTTCTGCAACTAATGAAAAACTGTTTTTT	CASSLIPTGTSATNEKLFF
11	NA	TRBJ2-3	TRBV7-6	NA	TGTGCCAGCAGCTCTATGGATACGCAGTATTTT	CASSSMDTQYF
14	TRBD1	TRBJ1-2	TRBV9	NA	TGTGCCAGCAGCGTAGATTGGACAGGGACTGGCTACACCTTC	CASSVDWTGTGYTF
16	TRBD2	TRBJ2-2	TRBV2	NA	TGTGCCAGCAGCGGAGCGGGGGGGCGGGACACCGGGGAGCTGTTTTTT	CASSGAGGRDTGELFF
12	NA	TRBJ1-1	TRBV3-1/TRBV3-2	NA	TGTGCCAGCAGCCCTAGCAACACTGAAGCTTTCTTT	CASSPSNTEAFF
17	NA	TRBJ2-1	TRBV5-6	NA	TGTGCCAGCAGCCCGATTCGAGGGGGAGGGGACCACAATGAGCAGTTCTTC	CASSPIRGGGDHNEQFF
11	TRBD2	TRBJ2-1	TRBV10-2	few	TGCGCCACTAGCGGGAGCGATGAGCAGTTCTTC	CATSGSDEQFF
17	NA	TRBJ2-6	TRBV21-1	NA	TGTGCCAGCAGCAAAGGCAGGTCTGGTTGTGAGACCAACGTCCTGACTTTC	CASSKGRSGCETNVLTF
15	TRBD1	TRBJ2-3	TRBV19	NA	TGTGCCAGTAGTGCGACAGGGTTAAGCACAGATACGCAGTATTTT	CASSATGLSTDTQYF
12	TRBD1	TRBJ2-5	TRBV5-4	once	TGTGCCAGCAGCCCCAGGGGGGAGACCCAGTACTTC	CASSPRGETQYF